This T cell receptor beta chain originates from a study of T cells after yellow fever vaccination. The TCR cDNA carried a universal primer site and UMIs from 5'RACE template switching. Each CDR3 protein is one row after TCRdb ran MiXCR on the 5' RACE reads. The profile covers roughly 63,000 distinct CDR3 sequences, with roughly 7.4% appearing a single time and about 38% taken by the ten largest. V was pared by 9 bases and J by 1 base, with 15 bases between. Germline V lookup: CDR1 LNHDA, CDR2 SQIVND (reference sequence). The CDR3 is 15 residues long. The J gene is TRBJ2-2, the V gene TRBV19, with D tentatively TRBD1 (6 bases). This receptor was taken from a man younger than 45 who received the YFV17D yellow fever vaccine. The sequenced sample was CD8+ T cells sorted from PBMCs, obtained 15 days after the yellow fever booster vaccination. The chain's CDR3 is CASLSGTKNTGELFF. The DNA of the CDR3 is TGTGCCAGCCTATCCGGGACAAAGAACACCGGGGAGCTGTTTTTT.